A selection of T cell receptor beta chains follows, all from one sample in a study of T cells in Graves' hyperthyroidism and ophthalmopathy. TCRdb re-analysed the multiplex PCR reads in MiXCR, keeping a single row per CDR3 protein. The sample consists of fewer than 850,000 distinct CDR3 sequences, 17% of them appearing once. Sequenced material: blood. These receptors were obtained from a man over 45 with Graves' hyperthyroidism. CDR3s include the opening cysteine and the closing phenylalanine or tryptophan. The order of the fields is D gene, V gene, clone size, J gene, CDR3 protein, CDR3 DNA. A D gene is named only where the DNA matches it firmly. Clone sizes are given selectively: once, few, many, or a class where the clone is expanded.

d_gene: .; v_gene: TRBV6-9; abundance: few; j_gene: TRBJ2-3; CDR3aa: CASSYDVVADTQYF; CDR3nt: TGTGCCAGCAGTTACGATGTGGTTGCAGATACGCAGTATTTT
d_gene: .; v_gene: TRBV12-3/TRBV12-4; abundance: .; j_gene: TRBJ1-6; CDR3aa: CASSLRRGVNSPLHF; CDR3nt: TGTGCCAGCAGTTTAAGAAGGGGTGTCAATTCACCCCTCCACTTT
d_gene: .; v_gene: TRBV11-2; abundance: many; j_gene: TRBJ2-4; CDR3aa: CASSLDPGNIQYF; CDR3nt: TGTGCCAGCAGCTTAGATCCCGGTAACATTCAGTACTTC
d_gene: .; v_gene: TRBV11-2; abundance: .; j_gene: TRBJ2-7; CDR3aa: CASSFRQEYEQYF; CDR3nt: TGTGCCAGCAGCTTTCGACAGGAGTACGAGCAGTACTTC
d_gene: TRBD1; v_gene: TRBV10-2; abundance: few; j_gene: TRBJ1-5; CDR3aa: CASREQGLGPQHF; CDR3nt: TGCGCCAGCAGAGAACAGGGGCTGGGGCCCCAGCATTTT
d_gene: .; v_gene: TRBV24-1; abundance: many; j_gene: TRBJ2-2; CDR3aa: CATSPFNKNTGELFF; CDR3nt: TGTGCCACCAGTCCATTTAACAAGAACACCGGGGAGCTGTTTTTT
d_gene: .; v_gene: TRBV19; abundance: few; j_gene: TRBJ1-1; CDR3aa: CASSRNGGRLSLRPNTEAFF; CDR3nt: TGTGCCAGTAGCCGGAACGGGGGGCGGCTATCCCTCAGGCCGAACACTGAAGCTTTCTTT
d_gene: .; v_gene: TRBV28; abundance: many; j_gene: TRBJ1-5; CDR3aa: CASSLVQNNQPQHF; CDR3nt: TGTGCCAGCAGTTTAGTGCAGAATAATCAGCCCCAGCATTTT
d_gene: TRBD2; v_gene: TRBV5-1; abundance: many; j_gene: TRBJ2-7; CDR3aa: CASSEQTSAFYEQYF; CDR3nt: TGCGCCAGCAGCGAACAGACTAGCGCGTTCTACGAGCAGTACTTC
d_gene: .; v_gene: TRBV28; abundance: many; j_gene: TRBJ1-1; CDR3aa: CASSLDRLVFMNTEAFF; CDR3nt: TGTGCCAGCAGCCTAGACAGGCTCGTCTTCATGAACACTGAAGCTTTCTTT
d_gene: .; v_gene: TRBV6-2/TRBV6-3; abundance: many; j_gene: TRBJ2-7; CDR3aa: CASSYGRSGSYEQYF; CDR3nt: TGTGCCAGCAGTTACGGTAGATCCGGCTCCTACGAGCAGTACTTC
d_gene: .; v_gene: TRBV24-1; abundance: .; j_gene: TRBJ1-5; CDR3aa: CATSESWDQPQHF; CDR3nt: TGTGCCACCAGTGAGTCCTGGGATCAGCCCCAGCATTTT
d_gene: .; v_gene: TRBV29-1; abundance: few; j_gene: TRBJ1-2; CDR3aa: CSFNGGLEYGYTF; CDR3nt: TGCAGCTTTAACGGGGGCCTGGAGTATGGCTACACCTTC
d_gene: TRBD1; v_gene: TRBV12-3/TRBV12-4; abundance: many; j_gene: TRBJ1-1; CDR3aa: CASSLWTGRVAFF; CDR3nt: TGTGCCAGCAGTTTATGGACAGGGAGGGTGGCTTTCTTT
d_gene: TRBD1; v_gene: TRBV11-2; abundance: many; j_gene: TRBJ1-1; CDR3aa: CASSLEPDRGAFF; CDR3nt: TGTGCCAGCAGCTTAGAACCGGACAGGGGGGCTTTCTTT
d_gene: TRBD2; v_gene: TRBV4-1; abundance: .; j_gene: TRBJ2-1; CDR3aa: CASRVVTSGIRAYNEQFF; CDR3nt: TGCGCCAGCAGGGTGGTGACTAGCGGGATTCGGGCCTACAATGAGCAGTTCTTC